The 20 T cell receptor beta chains presented below share a single source sample, sequenced in a study of post-analysis software for immune sequencing data. Their antigens remain unidentified. Incorporated into the TCR beta cDNA libraries were unique molecular identifiers, which served to reduce PCR and sequencing biases. Using its own MiXCR run on the PCR reads, TCRdb lists one record per CDR3 protein. Among roughly 670,000 distinct CDR3 sequences, around 60% were seen once, and the ten largest hold 11%. Regarding the study as a whole: Among about 5 TRBV segments more frequent in patients than controls were TRBV5-6, TRBV5-1 and TRBV20-1.

The sequenced sample consisted of blood. The receptor set was obtained from a girl aged 2 to 9 with multiple sclerosis.

The gene calls are TRBV5-1 and TRBJ2-1; 11 nucleotides match TRBD2. V gave up 4 bases and J gave up 6 bases; unmatched junction bases: 6. The CDR3 has 15 residues. CDR1 SGHRS and CDR2 YFSETQ come from the germline V gene. The CDR3 DNA sequence: TGCGCCAGCAGCCTACTAGCGGGGGTAAGCAATGAGCAGTTCTTC. Amino acid sequence: CASSLLAGVSNEQFF.

The genes are TRBV3-1 and TRBJ1-1; D is unresolved. V lost 3 bases, J lost 1 base, and 9 bases lay in between. Germline values: CDR1 LGHDT, CDR2 YNNKEL (reference sequence). CDR3 length: 14 amino acids. CDR3 nucleotide sequence: TGTGCCAGCAGCCATTCGGGAAGGAACACTGAAGCTTTCTTT. Translation: CASSHSGRNTEAFF.

V and J are TRBV5-6 and TRBJ2-5; the match to TRBD2 covers 9 bases. The CDR3 extends over 15 amino acids. From germline, CDR1 is SGHDT and CDR2 YYEEEE. V gave up 4 bases and J gave up 3 bases; unmatched junction bases: 7. The CDR3 bases are TGTGCCAGCAGCCAGACTAGCGGCCTGAAAGAGACCCAGTACTTC. It translates to CASSQTSGLKETQYF.

CDR3 loop: CASSQGADGQETQYF. CDR3 in DNA: TGTGCCAGCAGCCAAGGGGCGGACGGACAAGAGACCCAGTACTTC. V gene TRBV3-1 combines with J gene TRBJ2-5; no definite D call. V gave up 1 base and J gave up 2 bases, with 11 bases separating them. Germline V gene data show CDR1 as LGHDT and CDR2 as YNNKEL (reference sequence). This CDR3 comprises 15 residues.

The chain employs TRBV4-3 and TRBJ2-6; D ambiguous. V was trimmed by 3 bases and J by 0 bases, leaving 15 bases between them. This CDR3 spans 18 amino acids. CDR1 and CDR2 (germline): LGHNA, YSLEER. CDR3 nucleotide sequence: TGCGCCAGCAGCCAGAGCAGCAAGGTGGGCTCTGGGGCCAACGTCCTGACTTTC. This sequence encodes CASSQSSKVGSGANVLTF.

The CDR3 coding sequence is TGTGCCAGCAGCCTCAACCGGGACTTTAGATACAATGAGCAGTTCTTC. As protein: CASSLNRDFRYNEQFF. The rearrangement links TRBV7-9 to TRBJ2-1; a possible D gene is TRBD2 (6 bases). Germline V lookup: CDR1 SEHNR, CDR2 FQNEAQ (reference sequence). Trimming took 5 bases from V and 4 from J, leaving 18 bases between them. CDR3 length equals 16 residues.

This clonotype has more than one count but fewer than ten. The J gene is TRBJ2-2, the V gene TRBV29-1, with D possibly being TRBD1 (6 bases). V was cut by 3 bases and J by 6 bases, with 14 bases left in between. Germline CDR1 is SQVTM and CDR2 is ANQGSEA. The CDR3 is 14 amino acids. The CDR3 loop reads CSVEVGGAAGELFF. CDR3 DNA sequence: TGCAGCGTTGAGGTTGGGGGCGCCGCCGGGGAGCTGTTTTTT.

This clonotype was seen repeatedly, ten times or more. V and J are TRBV5-1 and TRBJ2-1; 12 bases match TRBD2. J gave up 1 base and V 6 bases, and 2 bases lay outside the gene matches. This CDR3 is built from 15 residues. Germline CDR1 reads SGHRS; CDR2 reads YFSETQ. The CDR3 nucleotides are TGCGCCAGCACTAGCGGGGGGGTTTCCTACAATGAGCAGTTCTTC. The encoded protein is CASTSGGVSYNEQFF.

The chain employs TRBV12-3 or TRBV12-4 and TRBJ1-2, with 11 nucleotides matching TRBD1. Trimming cost V 8 bases and J 1 base; bases outside gene matches: 6. The CDR3 covers 15 residues. The CDR3 reads CASFRTGGGNYGYTF. The CDR3 bases are TGTGCCAGCTTTCGGACAGGGGGCGGTAACTATGGCTACACCTTC.

The J gene is TRBJ2-7, the V gene TRBV20-1; D is perhaps TRBD1 or TRBD2 (5 bases each). This CDR3 is built from 11 residues. With 2 bases removed from V and 5 bases from J, the gap between germline ends came to 7 bases. Germline assignment: CDR1 DFQATT and CDR2 SNEGSKA (reference sequence). CDR3 sequence (DNA): TGCAGTGCTAGATCGGGGCACGAGCAGTACTTC. Translating gives CSARSGHEQYF.

This clonotype was counted only a few times. The chain couples TRBV6-5 to TRBJ2-1, with TRBD1 as a possible D gene (6 bases). The V end lost 10 bases, the J end lost 9 bases, and 16 bases lay between the germline ends. CDR1 is MNHEY, CDR2 SVGAGI, per germline. The CDR3 length is 12 residues. The CDR3 loop is CATRGLSGEQFF. As DNA, the CDR3 is TGTGCCACCAGGGGTCTAAGCGGTGAGCAGTTCTTC.

The chain employs TRBV7-8 and TRBJ2-7; 9 bases are shared with TRBD1. V shed 5 bases, J shed 2 bases, and the junction held 7 bases outside the gene matches. CDR1 is SGHVS and CDR2 is FQNEAQ in the germline V gene. The CDR3 consists of 15 residues. DNA of the CDR3: TGTGCCAGCAGCGGTAGGGACAGGGTAACCTACGAGCAGTACTTC. This encodes CASSGRDRVTYEQYF.

The V gene is TRBV7-2, the J gene TRBJ2-5, with D uncertain. V dropped 3 bases and J dropped 11 bases, with 16 bases sitting between them. Germline values: CDR1 SGHTA, CDR2 FQGNSA. The CDR3 contains 13 residues. CDR3 sequence reads: CASSFGSALWQYF. The CDR3 nucleotides read TGTGCCAGCAGCTTTGGCAGTGCGCTTTGGCAGTACTTC.

The count of this clonotype is one. The rearrangement links TRBV5-1 to TRBJ2-1, with 8 nucleotides matching TRBD1. This CDR3 comprises 15 residues. The V and J ends lost 0 bases and 9 bases, in that order; junction bases with no gene match: 8. Germline values: CDR1 SGHRS, CDR2 YFSETQ. CDR3 in amino acids: CASSLVAGGSGEQFF. The CDR3 DNA follows: TGCGCCAGCAGCTTGGTGGCAGGGGGCTCGGGTGAGCAGTTCTTC.

The rearrangement joins TRBV24-1 to TRBJ2-1; D is unresolved. V was clipped by 4 bases and J by 9 bases, with 15 bases between them. The germline gives CDR1 KGHDR, CDR2 SFDVKD. This CDR3 region has 14 residues. CDR3 DNA: TGTGCCACCAGTGACTTCCCTAAGGTGACTGAGCAGTTCTTC. Translation gives CATSDFPKVTEQFF.

The table lists this clonotype with a few counts. The V and J genes are TRBV11-2 and TRBJ1-2, with 7 bases that match TRBD1. Germline trimming cut 1 base from V and 7 bases from J; bases unmatched to any gene: 3. The CDR3 consists of 13 residues. The germline gives CDR1 SGHAT, CDR2 FQNNGV. The CDR3 spells CASSLGDRVGYTF. The CDR3 DNA sequence: TGTGCCAGCAGCTTAGGAGACAGGGTTGGCTACACCTTC. Using reference TRBV11-2 and TRBJ1-2 for the parts outside the CDR3, the full variable domain is EAGVAQSPRYKIIEKRQSVAFWCNPISGHATLYWYQQILGQGPKLLIQFQNNGVVDDSQLPKDRFSAERLKGVDSTLKIQPAKLEDSAVYLCASSLGDRVGYTFGSGTRLTVV.

The chain uses TRBV29-1 and TRBJ2-4; D might be TRBD1 (5 bases). TRBJ2-7 explains the end of the DNA better; the J call may be wrong. The CDR3 runs 14 residues. Germline V gives CDR1 SQVTM, CDR2 ANQGSEA. The CDR3 is CSVESADNPYEQYF. CDR3 sequence (DNA): TGCAGCGTTGAGTCGGCGGACAACCCCTACGAGCAGTACTTC.

This chain joins TRBV20-1 and TRBJ2-4, with D perhaps TRBD2 (6 bases). V dropped 6 bases and J dropped 3 bases, with 21 bases sitting between them. Germline CDR1 DFQATT, CDR2 SNEGSKA (reference sequence). The CDR3 runs 16 residues. This CDR3 is CSAPGDGGKVKNIQYF. DNA for the CDR3: TGCAGTGCCCCGGGTGATGGAGGGAAGGTCAAAAACATTCAGTACTTC.

This chain connects TRBV4-2 to TRBJ2-5; 9 nucleotides agree with TRBD1. Germline CDR1 and CDR2: LGHNA and YNFKEQ. The CDR3 runs 15 residues. With V trimmed by 5 bases and J by 4 bases, 8 bases remained unmatched. The chain's CDR3 is CASSYGTGLGETQYF. The CDR3 bases are TGTGCCAGCAGCTATGGGACAGGGTTGGGAGAGACCCAGTACTTC.

This chain joins TRBV27 and TRBJ1-1; perhaps TRBD1 as D (5 bases). V was trimmed by 2 bases and J by 4 bases, leaving 14 bases between them. The CDR3 consists of 15 residues. Per germline, CDR1 MNHEY and CDR2 SMNVEV (reference sequence). The CDR3 DNA sequence: TGTGCCAGCAGTTTAGGAGGGGCCGGGATCACTGAAGCTTTCTTT. As protein: CASSLGGAGITEAFF.